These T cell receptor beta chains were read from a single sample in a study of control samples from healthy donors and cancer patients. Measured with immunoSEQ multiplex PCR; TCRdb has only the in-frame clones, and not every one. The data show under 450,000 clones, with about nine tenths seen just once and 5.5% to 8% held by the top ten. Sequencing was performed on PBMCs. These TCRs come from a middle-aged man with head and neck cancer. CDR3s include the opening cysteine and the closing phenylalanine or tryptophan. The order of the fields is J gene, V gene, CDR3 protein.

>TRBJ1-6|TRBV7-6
CASSPEAGSNSPLHF
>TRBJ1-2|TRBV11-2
CAARGGYTF
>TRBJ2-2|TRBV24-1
CATSAQGYTGELFF
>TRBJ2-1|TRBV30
CAWSPKERGRFNEQFF
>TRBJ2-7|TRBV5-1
CASSLRRGPYEQYF
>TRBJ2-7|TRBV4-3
CASSQDRDFRRPYEQYF
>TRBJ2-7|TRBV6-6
CASSGDGPYEQYF
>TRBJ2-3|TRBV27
CASSLQRTSGSTDTQYF
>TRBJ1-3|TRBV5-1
CASSVDSWTGNTIYF
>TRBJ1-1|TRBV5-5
CASSLELTGSTEAFF
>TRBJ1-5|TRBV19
CASTPFGSGTQPQHF
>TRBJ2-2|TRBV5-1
CASKALLANTGELFF
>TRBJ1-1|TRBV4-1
CASSQARDTEAFF
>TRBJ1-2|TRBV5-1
CASSSLWGSNYGYTF
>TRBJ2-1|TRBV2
CASRRTGTEQFF
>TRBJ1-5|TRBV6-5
CASRGRQNQPQHF
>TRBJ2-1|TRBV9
CASSVAALSHNEQFF
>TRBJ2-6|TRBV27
CASTLDRAGANVLTF
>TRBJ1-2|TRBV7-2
CASSPRGIRGYTF
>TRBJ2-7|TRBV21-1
CASTGAGTGIHEQYF